One and the same sample provided the 21 T cell receptor beta chains below, sequenced in a study of metastatic and nonmetastatic thyroid tumors. TCRdb recomputed clones from the PCR reads via MiXCR. The sample has 45,000 to 65,000 clones, roughly 20% seen once; the top ten hold roughly 4%. Patients were all untreated before their thyroid surgery. Material: blood. These receptor sequences come from a female donor with papillary thyroid cancer or a benign thyroid nodule (not recorded which). Some clones in this sample may be carry-over from other donors' samples.

The chain recombines TRBV7-3 with TRBJ2-1, with TRBD2 matching 8 bases. The junction had 3 bases not matched to a gene; V was cut back by 4 bases and J by 7 bases. The CDR3 length is 13 residues. CDR1 and CDR2 from the germline V gene are SGHTA and FQGTGA. The CDR3 protein is CASSCGTRNEQFF. DNA of the CDR3: TGTGCCAGCAGCTGCGGGACTAGAAATGAGCAGTTCTTC.

The V call is TRBV5-1, the J call TRBJ1-2; 10 bases map to TRBD1. Per the germline V gene, CDR1 is SGHRS and CDR2 is YFSETQ. The J segment lost 6 bases and the V segment lost 4 bases, leaving 9 bases of the junction unmatched. CDR3 length: 15 amino acids. CDR3 in amino acids: CASSVATGTGDGYTF. The CDR3 coding sequence is TGCGCCAGCAGCGTAGCAACCGGGACAGGGGATGGCTACACCTTC.

This clone was recorded many times. The V and J genes are TRBV10-3 and TRBJ2-3; the D is unclear. Trimming took 3 bases from V and 1 from J, leaving 2 bases between them. Germline V gene lookup returns CDR1 ENHRY and CDR2 SYGVKD. The CDR3 is 12 amino acids. In DNA form, the CDR3 reads TGTGCCATCAGTGAAGGCACAGATACGCAGTATTTT. It encodes CAISEGTDTQYF.

This clone appeared many times. This chain links TRBV12-3 or TRBV12-4 with TRBJ2-1, with D tentatively TRBD1 or TRBD2 (6 bases each). V dropped 5 bases and J dropped 4 bases, with 18 bases sitting between them. The CDR3 has 16 amino acids. The CDR3 coding sequence is TGTGCCAGCAGTCCGGAAGGAGGGGGGCCTTACAATGAGCAGTTCTTC. Amino acids: CASSPEGGGPYNEQFF.

This clone was detected many times. The chain uses TRBV20-1 and TRBJ1-5, with 7 bases that match TRBD1. The length of the CDR3 is 14 residues. Trimming took 3 bases from V and 6 from J; bases not matched to a gene: 8. Germline loops: CDR1 DFQATT, CDR2 SNEGSKA (reference sequence). The CDR3 DNA reads TGCAGTGCTAGGACAGGGACTGGTGGTCAGCCCCAGCATTTT. Protein product: CSARTGTGGQPQHF.

This clone was counted many times. The chain carries TRBV7-2 and TRBJ1-2; D ambiguous. Germline CDR1 reads SGHTA; CDR2 reads FQGNSA. This CDR3 is built from 13 residues. The V and J ends lost 2 bases and 3 bases respectively, with 7 bases between them. The CDR3 DNA sequence: TGTGCCAGCAGCTTACCAAGGGACTATGGCTACACCTTC. Protein product: CASSLPRDYGYTF.

This clone was picked up a small number of times. One end of the junction is discordant with germline, which a read error may explain. The chain recombines TRBV19 with TRBJ2-7; D is ambiguous. Germline-derived CDR1 and CDR2 are LNHDA and SQIVND (reference sequence). CDR3 size: 15 residues. This chain's CDR3 is CASSEQGTWPYEHYF. CDR3 in DNA: TGTGCCAGTAGCGAGCAAGGCACATGGCCCTACGAGCATTACTTC.

This clone came up many times. An end of the junction differs from the germline gene, which may be a read error. The chain combines TRBV28 with TRBJ1-4; no clear D gene. Germline assignment: CDR1 MDHEN and CDR2 SYDVKM. The CDR3 has 13 amino acids. Written as DNA, the CDR3 is TGTGCCAGCAGTTTCCAAATAAATGAAGAACTGTTTTTT. Translation gives CASSFQINEELFF.

There are many counts of this clone. The rearrangement uses TRBV11-1 and TRBJ1-1; 8 positions agree with TRBD1. Germline lookup yields CDR1 SGHAT and CDR2 FQDESV (reference sequence). V trimming: 5 bases; J trimming: 4 bases; junction bases outside the gene matches: 15. CDR3 length: 17 amino acids. CDR3 amino acids: CASSPRTGRKGFTEAFF. CDR3 DNA: TGTGCCAGCAGCCCCCGGACAGGGCGAAAGGGGTTCACTGAAGCTTTCTTT.

In regard to this clone: At one end, the junction sequence differs from germline, possibly due to a read error. The chain uses TRBV20-1 and TRBJ1-6, with unresolved D. CDR3 length: 14 residues. The V gene's germline CDR1 is DFQATT and CDR2 SNEGSKA (reference sequence). The CDR3 bases are TGCAGTGCCAGCGGGAAAGTTGGTAATTCACCCCTCAACTTT. This codes for CSASGKVGNSPLNF.

A note on this clone: A read error may account for a junction end that differs from germline. The chain links TRBV11-3 to TRBJ2-7; D not certain. Germline V gene data show CDR1 as SGHNT and CDR2 as YENEEA. This CDR3 is 14 amino acids long. The CDR3 is CASILVRKEYEQYF. DNA of the CDR3: TGTGCCAGCATCTTAGTACGTAAAGAGTACGAGCAGTACTTC.

The rearrangement uses TRBV6-5 and TRBJ2-7, with D uncertain. This CDR3 is 14 amino acids long. Trimming shortened V by 0 bases and J by 7 bases, and 13 bases separated the two germline ends. Germline values: CDR1 MNHEY, CDR2 SVGAGI. The CDR3 DNA follows: TGTGCCAGCAGTTACTCCTACGGTAGGATTGAGCAGTACTTC. Amino acid sequence: CASSYSYGRIEQYF.

This clone was recorded at least ten times. CDR3 in DNA: TGTGCCATCAGTGACGAGGGGGCTGGTACTGAAGCTTTCTTT. Translating gives CAISDEGAGTEAFF. J is TRBJ1-1 and V is TRBV10-3; TRBD1 aligns across 7 bases. Germline CDR1 reads ENHRY; CDR2 reads SYGVKD. V lost 3 bases to trimming and J lost 5 bases; unmatched junction nucleotides: 6. The CDR3 is made up of 14 amino acids.

J is TRBJ1-1 and V is TRBV12-3 or TRBV12-4; TRBD1 is a possible D gene (6 bases). The CDR3 loop spans 15 amino acids. V was pared by 0 bases and J by 2 bases, with 10 bases between. The CDR3 DNA reads as TGTGCCAGCAGTTTAGCGACAGGATCCAACACTGAAGCTTTCTTT. Protein product: CASSLATGSNTEAFF.

In this sample, this clone turned up many times. The rearrangement uses TRBV19 and TRBJ2-1; either TRBD1 or TRBD2 may fit D (6 bases each). This CDR3 comprises 15 residues. V was trimmed by 4 bases and J by 4 bases, leaving 14 bases between them. Germline V gene sequence: CDR1 LNHDA, CDR2 SQIVND (reference sequence). The CDR3 DNA reads as TGTGCCAGTAGTAGGGCGGGACAAATGTACAATGAGCAGTTCTTC. Translated: CASSRAGQMYNEQFF.

This clone was found a few times. A much larger clone differs by one base, so this may be a read error. Other DNA variants within this sample encode the same CDR3. This chain uses TRBV29-1 with TRBJ1-2; D call uncertain. V was clipped by 4 bases and J by 4 bases, with 7 bases between them. Germline V lookup: CDR1 SQVTM, CDR2 ANQGSEA. The length of the CDR3 is 11 residues. The CDR3 sequence: CSVGTVYGYTF. The CDR3, as DNA: TGCAGCGTTGGGACGGTCTATGGCTACACCTTC.

To note about this clone: One end of the junction varies from germline; a read error may be responsible. J is TRBJ2-3 and V is TRBV11-2; D unresolved. Germline CDR1 and CDR2: SGHAT and FQNNGV. This CDR3 has 15 amino acids. CDR3 sequence (DNA): TGTACCAGCAGATTATCCCGCGCTAGCACAGATACGCAGTATTTT. This encodes CTSRLSRASTDTQYF.

The chain couples TRBV20-1 to TRBJ1-2, with TRBD1 identical over 8 bases. V trimming: 4 bases; J trimming: 8 bases; junction bases outside the gene matches: 18. This CDR3 is 16 amino acids long. Per germline, CDR1 DFQATT and CDR2 SNEGSKA (reference sequence). The CDR3 region has the DNA TGCAGTGCTATCTCCCTCAGGACAGGGTGCGTCTGGGGCTACACCTTC. Protein: CSAISLRTGCVWGYTF.

This clone was found many times. This chain joins TRBV6-5 and TRBJ1-2; D is perhaps TRBD1 (6 bases). This CDR3 spans 17 amino acids. Germline V gene data show CDR1 as MNHEY and CDR2 as SVGAGI. V gave up 2 bases and J gave up 13 bases, with 29 bases separating them. Written as DNA, the CDR3 is TGTGCCAGCAGTTACAGACTCCCCAGTCGCATCGGGGGGGGGGCCACCTTC. Its translation: CASSYRLPSRIGGGATF.

This clone showed up many times. V is TRBV2 and J is TRBJ1-2; TRBD1 aligns across 7 bases. The length of the CDR3 is 14 residues. Unmatched junction bases numbered 7, after V lost 9 bases and J lost 0 bases. Germline CDR1 SNHLY, CDR2 FYNNEI. The CDR3 sequence: CASSRGQSNYGYTF. The CDR3 DNA sequence: TGTGCCAGTAGCAGGGGACAGTCTAACTATGGCTACACCTTC.

The sample holds a few counts of this clone. A much larger clone lies one base from this, so it may be a read error. This same CDR3 is encoded by further DNA sequences in the sample. The chain couples TRBV7-2 to TRBJ2-6, with D perhaps assigned TRBD1 or TRBD2 (5 bases each). The CDR3 covers 15 residues. Germline assignment: CDR1 SGHTA and CDR2 FQGNSA. Trimming removed 1 base at V and 7 bases at J, with 11 bases between. The DNA for the CDR3 is TGTGCCAGCAGCTTAGGGGGACCTCGTGCCAACGTCCTGACTTTC. Translating it yields CASSLGGPRANVLTF.